This T cell receptor (beta chain) was sequenced for a study of blood T cell repertoires in COVID-19. Assay: immunoSEQ multiplex PCR; the TCRdb copy retains only in-frame clones and omits some. The sample carries around 95,000 clones, 81% recorded once. This sequence was found in a woman older than 75 with acute or convalescent COVID-19. The sequencing sample was made of peripheral blood.

Written as DNA, the CDR3 is TGTGCCAGCAGCCATCCCCCGGGACAGCAAAATTCACCCCTCCACTTT. This sequence encodes CASSHPPGQQNSPLHF. The chain uses TRBV7-9 and TRBJ1-6; TRBD1 aligns across 7 bases. CDR3 size: 16 residues. Unmatched junction bases numbered 11, after V lost 5 bases and J lost 7 bases. In germline, CDR1 is SEHNR, CDR2 FQNEAQ (reference sequence). The full variable domain, rest sourced from reference TRBV7-9 and TRBJ1-6, is DTGVSQNPRHKITKRGQNVTFRCDPISEHNRLYWYRQTLGQGPEFLTYFQNEAQLEKSRLLSDRFSAERPKGSFSTLEIQRTEQGDSAMYLCASSHPPGQQNSPLHFGNGTRLTVT.